A few counts support the clone carrying this TCR beta chain. What it recognizes is unknown. TCRdb reanalysed the 5' RACE reads using MiXCR and keeps one entry per CDR3 protein. The sample has 380,000 or so distinct CDR3 sequences, roughly 15% seen once. These data belong to a study of T-cell memory formation after mild COVID-19. Study-level results: Mainly in CM and EM were contracting CD4+ clones; CD8+ were in EMRA. Some SARS-CoV-2-responding clones were already detected in memory before infection.

CDR3 size: 16 residues. V dropped 5 bases and J dropped 0 bases, with 14 bases sitting between them. The sequenced sample was PBMCs or a T cell subset sorted from them (not recorded which). The rearrangement joins TRBV12-3 or TRBV12-4 to TRBJ2-4; tentative D call: TRBD1 (6 bases). This TCR came from a man aged 18 to 29 who had mild COVID-19 (a few samples of this study predate the infection). Cell type and time point are not known. CDR3 sequence reads: CASSLLNRVAKNIQYF. The CDR3, as DNA: TGTGCCAGCAGTCTATTAAACAGGGTAGCCAAAAACATTCAGTACTTC.